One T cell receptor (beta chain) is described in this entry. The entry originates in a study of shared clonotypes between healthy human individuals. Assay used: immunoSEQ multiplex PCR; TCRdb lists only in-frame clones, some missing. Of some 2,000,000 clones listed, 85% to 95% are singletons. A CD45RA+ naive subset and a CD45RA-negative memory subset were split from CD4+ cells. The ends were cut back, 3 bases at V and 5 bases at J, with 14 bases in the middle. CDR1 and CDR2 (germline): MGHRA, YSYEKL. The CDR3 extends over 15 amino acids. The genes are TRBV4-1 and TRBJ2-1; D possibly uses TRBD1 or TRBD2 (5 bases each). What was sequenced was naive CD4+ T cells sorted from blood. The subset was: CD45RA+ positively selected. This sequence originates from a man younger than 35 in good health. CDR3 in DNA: TGCGCCAGCAGCCACCCGGGACGTAGTAACAATGAGCAGTTCTTC. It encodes CASSHPGRSNNEQFF.